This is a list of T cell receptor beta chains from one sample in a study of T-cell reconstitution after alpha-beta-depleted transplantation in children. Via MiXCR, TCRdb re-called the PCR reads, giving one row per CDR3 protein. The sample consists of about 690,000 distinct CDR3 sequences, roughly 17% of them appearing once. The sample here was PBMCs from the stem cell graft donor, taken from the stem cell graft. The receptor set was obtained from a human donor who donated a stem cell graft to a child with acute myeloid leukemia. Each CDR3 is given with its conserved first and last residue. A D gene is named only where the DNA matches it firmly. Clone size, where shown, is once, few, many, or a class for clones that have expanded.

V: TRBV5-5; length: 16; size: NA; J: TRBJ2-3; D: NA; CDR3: CASSLALVTGTDTQYF; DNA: TGTGCCAGCAGCTTGGCACTAGTAACGGGCACAGATACGCAGTATTTT
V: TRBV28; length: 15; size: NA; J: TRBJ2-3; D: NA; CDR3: CASSSGVTTLDTQYF; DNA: TGTGCCAGCAGTTCCGGGGTCACCACTCTAGATACGCAGTATTTT
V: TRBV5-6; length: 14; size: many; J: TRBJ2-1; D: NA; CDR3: CASSLGWGYNEQFF; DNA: TGTGCCAGCAGCTTGGGGTGGGGTTACAATGAGCAGTTCTTC
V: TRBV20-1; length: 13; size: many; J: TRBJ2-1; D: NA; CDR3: CSARQTGYNEQFF; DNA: TGCAGTGCTAGGCAGACGGGATACAATGAGCAGTTCTTC
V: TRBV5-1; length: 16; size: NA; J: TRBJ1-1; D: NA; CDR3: CASSLHYTRGGTEAFF; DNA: TGCGCCAGCAGCTTGCACTATACGCGGGGTGGTACTGAAGCTTTCTTT
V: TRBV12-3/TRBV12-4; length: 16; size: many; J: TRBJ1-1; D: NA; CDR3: CASSLRNRKMNTEAFF; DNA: TGTGCCAGCAGTTTGAGGAACAGGAAAATGAACACTGAAGCTTTCTTT
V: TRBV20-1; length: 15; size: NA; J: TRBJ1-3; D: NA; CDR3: CSAREWSDSGNTIYF; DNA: TGCAGTGCTAGAGAGTGGTCTGACTCTGGAAACACCATATATTTT
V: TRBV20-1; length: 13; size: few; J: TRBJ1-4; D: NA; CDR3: CSAPTLPNEKLFF; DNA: TGCAGTGCTCCTACATTGCCTAATGAAAAACTGTTTTTT
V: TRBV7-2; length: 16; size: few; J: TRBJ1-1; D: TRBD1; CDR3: CASSPRVGTGNTEAFF; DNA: TGTGCCAGCAGCCCCAGAGTGGGGACAGGGAACACTGAAGCTTTCTTT
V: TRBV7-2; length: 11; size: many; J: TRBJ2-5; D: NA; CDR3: CASSIVETQYF; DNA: TGTGCCAGCAGCATCGTGGAGACCCAGTACTTC
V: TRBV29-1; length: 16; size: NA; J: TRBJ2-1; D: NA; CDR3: CSVEKEAGPGSNEQFF; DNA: TGCAGCGTTGAAAAGGAGGCCGGTCCGGGGAGCAATGAGCAGTTCTTC
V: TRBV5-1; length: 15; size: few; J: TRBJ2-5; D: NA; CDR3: CASSVQGALSETQYF; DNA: TGCGCCAGCAGCGTACAGGGAGCGTTATCGGAGACCCAGTACTTC
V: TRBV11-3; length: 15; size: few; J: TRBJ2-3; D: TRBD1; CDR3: CASAATGDSTDTQYF; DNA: TGTGCCAGCGCCGCGACAGGGGATTCCACAGATACGCAGTATTTT
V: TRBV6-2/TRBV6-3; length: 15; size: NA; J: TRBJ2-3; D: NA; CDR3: CASSYFAGGTDTQYF; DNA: TGTGCCAGCAGTTATTTCGCCGGGGGCACAGATACGCAGTATTTT
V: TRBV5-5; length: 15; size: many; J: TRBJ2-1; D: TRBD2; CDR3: CASRLPGGTYNEQFF; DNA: TGTGCCAGCAGGCTCCCGGGGGGGACCTACAATGAGCAGTTCTTC
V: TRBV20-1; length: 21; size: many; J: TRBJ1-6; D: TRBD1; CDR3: CSARVYPGTGGWSSYNSPLHF; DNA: TGCAGTGCTAGAGTCTATCCCGGGACAGGGGGCTGGAGCTCCTATAATTCACCCCTCCACTTT